This TCR beta chain was sequenced during a study of T cell changes during pregnancy in multiple sclerosis. Some clones are missing from TCRdb's copy, which holds only in-frame ones; the method was immunoSEQ multiplex PCR. The data hold 45,000 or so clones, with just over 90% observed a single time. This CDR3 has 16 residues. CDR1 is SGHTS, CDR2 YDEGEE, per germline. Trimming took 2 bases from V and 11 from J, leaving 23 bases between them. This clonotype was sampled from a female donor with multiple sclerosis, enrolled in a pregnancy study. The material sequenced was PBMCs (not recorded whether the cells were cultured). The chain has TRBV5-8 and TRBJ1-5; weak D call: TRBD1 (5 bases). CDR3: CASSFLGDPISLTQHF. The DNA of the CDR3 is TGTGCCAGCAGCTTTCTAGGGGACCCGATCTCCCTGACCCAGCATTTT.